A single sample gave rise to the 4 T cell receptor beta chains below, sequenced in a study of cytomegalovirus exposure and HLA in healthy donors. The repertoire was sequenced with immunoSEQ multiplex PCR; TCRdb's copy has only in-frame clones and lacks some. This sample has 120,000 to 150,000 clones, with just under 85% found just once. Input material: PBMCs. The receptors stem from a young woman in good health and CMV-seronegative.

This clone was counted once. V is TRBV2 and J is TRBJ1-1; 7 nucleotides line up with TRBD1. CDR1 SNHLY and CDR2 FYNNEI come from the germline V gene. J was trimmed by 10 bases and V by 6 bases; bases with no gene match: 11. The CDR3 extends over 13 amino acids. CDR3 region: CASRDRTMSGAFF. DNA of the CDR3: TGTGCCAGCAGGGACAGGACGATGAGTGGAGCTTTCTTT.

This clone has just one count. The V and J genes are TRBV28 and TRBJ2-1; TRBD1 is a possible D gene (6 bases). The CDR3 has 18 residues. The V and J ends lost 4 bases and 9 bases respectively, with 28 bases between them. Germline V gene data show CDR1 as MDHEN and CDR2 as SYDVKM. The CDR3 reads CASSSITPEGQPLGEQFF. The DNA of the CDR3 is TGTGCCAGCAGTTCCATTACCCCAGAAGGACAGCCCCTGGGTGAGCAGTTCTTC. Supplemented by reference TRBV28 and TRBJ2-1, the full variable domain reads DVKVTQSSRYLVKRTGEKVFLECVQDMDHENMFWYRQDPGLGLRLIYFSYDVKMKEKGDIPEGYSVSREKKERFSLILESASTNQTSMYLCASSSITPEGQPLGEQFFGPGTRLTVL.

This chain links TRBV12-5 with TRBJ2-7; 11 bases match TRBD1. The V gene's germline CDR1 is LGHNT and CDR2 FRNRAP. Trimming took 6 bases from V and 3 from J; bases not matched to a gene: 7. The CDR3 has 15 amino acids. The DNA of the CDR3 is TGTGCTAGTGGCTCCCCCGGGACAGGGGGCTACGAGCAGTACTTC. Protein sequence: CASGSPGTGGYEQYF.

The rearrangement joins TRBV4-1 to TRBJ1-2, with D maybe TRBD1 (5 bases). The V gene lost 1 base and the J gene lost 8 bases, with 14 bases spanning the gap. Looked up from germline, CDR1 is MGHRA and CDR2 is YSYEKL. This CDR3 is built from 14 residues. CDR3 loop: CASSQVGRVDGYTF. The CDR3 DNA reads as TGCGCCAGCAGCCAAGTAGGCAGGGTTGACGGCTACACCTTC.